The sample holds many counts of the clone carrying this T cell receptor beta chain. Its target is unknown. This record belongs to a study of regulatory T cells in long-lasting Graves disease. Study-level background: The criterion for persistent Graves' disease was over 5 years of antithyroid drugs with positive TSH receptor antibodies.

V gave up 7 bases and J gave up 0 bases, with 13 bases separating them. CDR1 MDHEN and CDR2 SYDVKM come from the germline V gene. The CDR3 covers 15 residues. General study points: Persistent patients had a count of shared public clonotypes (around 2,700) that exceeded that of new patients (approximately 1,000). Thyroid tissue went unstudied; only peripheral blood was examined.

Assembly of TCR beta libraries relied on iRepertoire HTBI primers together with Arm-PCR of CDR3 regions. Via MiXCR, TCRdb re-called the multiplex PCR reads, giving one row per CDR3 protein. This repertoire shows about half a million distinct CDR3 sequences, about 20% found once; its top ten account for approximately 14%. As for time point: persistent/refractory GD, antithyroid drugs over 5 years with positive TRAb. Researchers made the TCR library from RNA that was extracted from PBMCs. Xi'an, China, was home to the endocrinology department that provided patients. The V gene is TRBV28, the J gene TRBJ1-3; D not certain. The sequence derives from a female donor with Graves disease. Specimen: peripheral blood mononuclear cells (PBMCs), collected when the disease was refractory, from a patient treated with antithyroid drugs. The CDR3 protein is CASTPAGPSGNTIYF. As DNA, the CDR3 is TGTGCCAGCACGCCTGCGGGCCCCTCTGGAAACACCATATATTTT. The whole variable domain, remainder taken from reference TRBV28 and TRBJ1-3, is DVKVTQSSRYLVKRTGEKVFLECVQDMDHENMFWYRQDPGLGLRLIYFSYDVKMKEKGDIPEGYSVSREKKERFSLILESASTNQTSMYLCASTPAGPSGNTIYFGEGSWLTVV.